The 16 T cell receptor beta chains reported below all come from one sample, sequenced in a study of T cell responses to AZD1222 COVID-19 vaccine. Using immunoSEQ multiplex PCR, the repertoire was profiled, and TCRdb retains in-frame clones only, with some absent. The sample records 150,000 to 200,000 clones, 85% to 95% being singletons. The sample here was peripheral blood, taken on day 0 of AZD1222 vaccination. The origin of the receptors is an adult in good health.

The chain recombines TRBV4-1 with TRBJ1-1; a weak D match, TRBD1 (5 bases). Trimming cost V 0 bases and J 6 bases, with 29 bases left between them. Germline-derived CDR1 and CDR2 are MGHRA and YSYEKL. The CDR3 is 20 amino acids. CDR3 coding DNA: TGCGCCAGCAGCCAAGATGGCCAGGGTGTGTGGCAGGCCCTAGGCGCTGAAGCTTTCTTT. Encoded protein: CASSQDGQGVWQALGAEAFF.

This chain uses TRBV11-2 with TRBJ1-1; unclear D gene. Germline values: CDR1 SGHAT, CDR2 FQNNGV. The CDR3 runs to 15 residues. The V gene lost 0 bases and the J gene lost 1 base, with 9 bases spanning the gap. The CDR3 here is CASSLDPPRNTEAFF. In DNA form, the CDR3 reads TGTGCCAGCAGCTTAGATCCACCCAGGAACACTGAAGCTTTCTTT.

V is TRBV2 and J is TRBJ1-1; D gene ambiguous. The CDR3 consists of 13 residues. The V gene lost 8 bases and the J gene lost 0 bases, with 10 bases spanning the gap. Germline V gene data show CDR1 as SNHLY and CDR2 as FYNNEI. The CDR3 protein is CASGSAVNTEAFF. DNA for the CDR3: TGTGCCAGCGGCTCAGCGGTGAACACTGAAGCTTTCTTT.

This chain uses TRBV20-1 with TRBJ2-1; unclear D gene. The CDR3 has 15 residues. The germline V gene encodes CDR1 DFQATT and CDR2 SNEGSKA (reference sequence). The V and J ends lost 3 bases and 2 bases respectively, with 14 bases between them. In DNA, the CDR3 is TGCAGTGCTAGTGTCTATGCCAAAGCCTACAATGAGCAGTTCTTC. This sequence encodes CSASVYAKAYNEQFF.

This clone was seen only once. The V gene is TRBV3-1 (or the pseudogene TRBV3-2), the J gene TRBJ1-2, with TRBD1 identical over 8 bases. The CDR3 contains 13 residues. V was pared by 4 bases and J by 5 bases, with 3 bases of the junction left unmatched. The germline V gene encodes CDR1 LGHDT and CDR2 YNNKEL (reference sequence). The CDR3 is CASSLGQAYGYTF. CDR3 coding DNA: TGTGCCAGCAGCCTGGGACAGGCATATGGCTACACCTTC.

J is TRBJ2-1 and V is TRBV15, with a weak D call TRBD1 (6 bases). Germline V gene lookup returns CDR1 LNHNV and CDR2 YYDKDF (reference sequence). V dropped 1 base and J dropped 5 bases, with 18 bases sitting between them. The CDR3 length is 17 residues. CDR3 residues: CATSRGDTGLVDNEQFF. The CDR3 DNA reads TGTGCCACCAGCAGAGGGGATACAGGGCTGGTTGACAATGAGCAGTTCTTC. The whole variable domain, remainder taken from reference TRBV15 and TRBJ2-1, is DAMVIQNPRYQVTQFGKPVTLSCSQTLNHNVMYWYQQKSSQAPKLLFHYYDKDFNNEADTPDNFQSRRPNTSFCFLDIRSPGLGDTAMYLCATSRGDTGLVDNEQFFGPGTRLTVL.

The CDR3 region has the DNA TGTGCCAGCAGTTGGGACACCGGGGAGCTGTTTTTT. It yields the protein CASSWDTGELFF. V gene TRBV27 combines with J gene TRBJ2-2; no definite D call. CDR1 MNHEY and CDR2 SMNVEV come from the germline V gene (reference sequence). Trimming removed 4 bases at V and 3 bases at J, with 3 bases between. The CDR3 runs 12 residues.

The chain uses TRBV7-7 and TRBJ1-1; D is perhaps TRBD1 (6 bases). Germline CDR1 and CDR2: SSHAT and FNYEAQ (reference sequence). This CDR3 region has 15 residues. V lost 5 bases and J 1 base, leaving 14 bases between the germline ends. CDR3 sequence: CASSKVDRANTEAFF. The CDR3 DNA follows: TGTGCCAGCAGCAAAGTGGACAGAGCGAACACTGAAGCTTTCTTT. The full variable domain, its missing parts supplied by reference TRBV7-7 and TRBJ1-1, is GAGVSQSPRYKVTKRGQDVTLRCDPISSHATLYWYQQALGQGPEFLTYFNYEAQPDKSGLPSDRFSAERPEGSISTLTIQRTEQRDSAMYRCASSKVDRANTEAFFGQGTRLTVV.

The chain links TRBV4-1 to TRBJ1-1; no definite D call. Looked up from germline, CDR1 is MGHRA and CDR2 is YSYEKL. The V end lost 1 base, the J end lost 1 base, and 7 bases lay between the germline ends. The CDR3 totals 14 residues. This chain's CDR3 is CASSQVSGNTEAFF. CDR3 nucleotides: TGCGCCAGCAGCCAAGTCTCGGGGAACACTGAAGCTTTCTTT.

The genes are TRBV14 and TRBJ1-3; D remains unclear. Trimming removed 0 bases at V and 5 bases at J, with 17 bases between. In germline, CDR1 is SGHDN, CDR2 FVKESK. The length of the CDR3 is 17 residues. The CDR3 nucleotides are TGTGCCAGCAGCCAAGAGAGGACTCAAGGGAGTAGAAACACCATATATTTT. The encoded protein is CASSQERTQGSRNTIYF.

The chain couples TRBV19 to TRBJ1-5; D is undetermined. The length of the CDR3 is 13 residues. The germline V gene encodes CDR1 LNHDA and CDR2 SQIVND (reference sequence). V lost 3 bases and J 2 bases, leaving 5 bases between the germline ends. CDR3 bases: TGTGCCAGTAGTATCTTTCGCAATCAGCCCCAGCATTTT. Translating it yields CASSIFRNQPQHF.

V and J are TRBV6-1 and TRBJ1-4; TRBD1 aligns across 7 bases. There are 16 residues in the CDR3. With 4 bases clipped from V and 4 bases from J, the junction kept 9 bases outside the gene matches. CDR1 is MNHNS and CDR2 is SASEGT in the germline V gene. The CDR3: CASSVGQPRINEKLFF. DNA of the CDR3: TGTGCCAGCAGTGTGGGACAGCCTAGAATTAATGAAAAACTGTTTTTT.

J is TRBJ1-3 and V is TRBV16; D not resolved. Germline V gives CDR1 KGHSY, CDR2 FQNENV. The CDR3 sequence is 14 residues long. Trimming removed 4 bases from V and 6 bases from J, with 13 bases in between. Here the CDR3 reads CASSPVWQQNTIYF. The CDR3 nucleotides are TGTGCCAGCAGCCCCGTTTGGCAGCAAAACACCATATATTTT.

V is TRBV11-2 and J is TRBJ1-4; D not resolved. This CDR3 contains 16 residues. Germline V lookup: CDR1 SGHAT, CDR2 FQNNGV. The ends were cut back, 5 bases at V and 8 bases at J, with 21 bases in the middle. The CDR3 sequence is CASSLLQVVGGEKLFF. DNA for the CDR3: TGTGCCAGCAGCCTACTCCAGGTGGTGGGAGGGGAAAAACTGTTTTTT.

V is TRBV5-1 and J is TRBJ1-1; the D gene is possibly TRBD1 (5 bases). CDR3 length: 14 residues. Germline-derived CDR1 and CDR2 are SGHRS and YFSETQ. Between the trimmed V and J ends, which lost 2 bases and 5 bases, there was a span of 13 bases. CDR3 sequence: CASSFKEGETEAFF. The CDR3 DNA follows: TGCGCCAGCAGCTTTAAAGAAGGGGAGACTGAAGCTTTCTTT.

The J gene is TRBJ2-1, the V gene TRBV5-1; no firm D call. Between the trimmed V and J ends, which lost 4 bases and 15 bases, there was a span of 14 bases. The CDR3 is made up of 11 amino acids. The germline gives CDR1 SGHRS, CDR2 YFSETQ. This CDR3 is CASSLEGFPFF. CDR3 DNA: TGCGCCAGCAGCCTGGAAGGGTTTCCGTTCTTC.